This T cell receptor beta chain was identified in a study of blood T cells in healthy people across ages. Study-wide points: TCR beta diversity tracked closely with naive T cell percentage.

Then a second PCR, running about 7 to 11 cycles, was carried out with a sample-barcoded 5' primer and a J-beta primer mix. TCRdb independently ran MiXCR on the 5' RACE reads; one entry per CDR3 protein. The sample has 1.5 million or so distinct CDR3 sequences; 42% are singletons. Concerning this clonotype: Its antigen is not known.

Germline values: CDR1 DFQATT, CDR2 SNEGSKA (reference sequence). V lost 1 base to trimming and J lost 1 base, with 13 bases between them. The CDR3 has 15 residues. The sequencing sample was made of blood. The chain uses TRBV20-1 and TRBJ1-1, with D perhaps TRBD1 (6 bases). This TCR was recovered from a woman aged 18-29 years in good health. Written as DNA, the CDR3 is TGCAGTGCTAGAGCAGGGGCGACAGCGAACACTGAAGCTTTCTTT. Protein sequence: CSARAGATANTEAFF.